Below, 4 T cell receptor beta chains from the same sample are listed, as sequenced in a study of T cell changes during pregnancy in multiple sclerosis. Only in-frame clones appear in the TCRdb table, and some are missing; sequencing was by immunoSEQ multiplex PCR. In the table there are fewer than 65,000 clones, about 90% of which are singletons. This sample comprised CD8+ T cells from peripheral blood mononuclear cells, obtained after pregnancy. These receptors originate from a female donor with multiple sclerosis, enrolled in a pregnancy study.

The CDR3 is CASSIEEEGTGGDTQYF. CDR3 nucleotide sequence: TGTGCCAGTAGTATAGAGGAGGAGGGGACAGGGGGTGATACGCAGTATTTT. The chain combines TRBV19 with TRBJ2-3; 11 nucleotides match TRBD1. The CDR3 loop spans 17 amino acids. Germline CDR1 reads LNHDA; CDR2 reads SQIVND (reference sequence). Unmatched junction bases numbered 8, after V lost 0 bases and J lost 6 bases.

The V and J genes are TRBV5-1 and TRBJ1-2; D gene uncertain. CDR3 length: 15 amino acids. Trimming removed 0 bases at V and 3 bases at J, with 12 bases between. Germline V lookup: CDR1 SGHRS, CDR2 YFSETQ. CDR3 amino acids: CASSLVLGKDYGYTF. For the CDR3, the DNA is TGCGCCAGCAGCTTGGTTTTGGGCAAGGACTATGGCTACACCTTC.

V usage is TRBV21-1 and J usage is TRBJ2-2; the listed D gene, TRBD2, was not tested against the DNA. TRBV21-1 counts as a pseudogene. The CDR3 length is 19 residues. CDR3 protein: CASSKVSLAGFALTGELFF. CDR3 sequence (DNA): TGTGCCAGCAGCAAAGTTTCACTAGCGGGGTTCGCCCTTACCGGGGAGCTGTTTTTT.

The gene calls are TRBV4-1 and TRBJ2-7; weak D call: TRBD2 (5 bases). V gave up 4 bases and J gave up 6 bases, with 16 bases separating them. Germline loops: CDR1 MGHRA, CDR2 YSYEKL. The CDR3 runs to 14 residues. The CDR3, as DNA: TGCGCCAGCAGCCGAGGAGAGGGCGGAGGCGAGCAGTACTTC. Translating gives CASSRGEGGGEQYF.